This T cell receptor (beta chain) was sequenced in a study of T cells of healthy individuals. CDR3 length: 15 amino acids. V lost 1 base, J lost 7 bases, and 14 bases lay in between. This clonotype was seen only a few times. TCRdb re-called the 5' RACE reads through MiXCR, storing one row per CDR3 protein. The profile shows about 57,000 distinct CDR3 sequences, about 16% of them singletons. The rearrangement joins TRBV12-3 or TRBV12-4 to TRBJ2-1, with D perhaps TRBD2 (6 bases). The TCR comes from a human donor in good health. The CDR3 bases are TGTGCCAGCAGTTTAGGCTTAGGGGCGGGGAATGAGCAGTTCTTC. Amino acid sequence: CASSLGLGAGNEQFF.